This T cell receptor (beta chain) was captured in a study of blood T cell repertoires in COVID-19. Study background: Acute-phase and convalescent COVID-19 samples originated in the United States, Italy and Spain. From T cells, B-cell-depleted T cells, or PBMCs came the material, which was cDNA or gDNA.

Cohorts were assigned according to the clinical history that participants reported. In its sample, this clone was seen once. In the original processing: Nucleated cell number was recorded as an estimate derived from reference gene primer amplification. The protocol was immunoSEQ multiplex PCR, while the TCRdb copy is restricted to in-frame clones and leaves out a portion. For V, J and clone size, that table is used; D and trimming come from the DNA. The sample lists roughly 130,000 clones; roughly 80% were seen once. Germline V CDR1 and CDR2: SQVTM, ANQGSEA. The CDR3 runs 14 residues. The trim removed 5 bases at V and 0 bases at J, leaving 6 bases unmatched.

The chain has TRBV29-1 and TRBJ2-7, with 8 nucleotides matching TRBD2. The source is a man aged 35-49 years with acute COVID-19. Sequencing input: PBMCs or T cells enriched from blood (not recorded which). The CDR3: CSVSVTSVSYEQYF. The DNA of the CDR3 is TGCAGCGTTTCCGTGACTAGCGTCTCCTACGAGCAGTACTTC.